A selection of T cell receptor beta chains follows, all from one sample in a study of human T cells and chemical hapten exposure. In TCRdb, the 5' RACE reads were re-called with MiXCR into one record per CDR3 protein. The sample yields roughly 81,000 distinct CDR3 sequences, 6.5% to 8.5% seen once. These receptor sequences come from a male donor in good health. Each CDR3 is given with its conserved first and last residue. The D gene is left open where the match is weak. Only part of the rows carry a size: once, few, many, or a class if the clone is expanded.

j_gene | d_gene | len | v_gene | abundance | CDR3aa | CDR3nt
TRBJ2-1 | TRBD2 | 16 | TRBV5-4 | . | CASSLAGLAGVGEQFF | TGTGCCAGCAGCTTGGCCGGGCTAGCGGGAGTAGGCGAGCAGTTCTTC
TRBJ1-5 | . | 12 | TRBV29-1 | . | CSVGEGRQPQHF | TGCAGCGTTGGGGAGGGGCGTCAGCCCCAGCATTTT
TRBJ2-7 | . | 11 | TRBV6-5 | many | CASSYMGGQYF | TGTGCCAGCAGTTACATGGGAGGACAGTACTTC
TRBJ2-3 | TRBD2 | 18 | TRBV10-3 | many | CAISEATLLAGVTDTQYF | TGTGCCATCAGTGAGGCGACCCTACTAGCGGGGGTAACAGATACGCAGTATTTT
TRBJ1-1 | . | 11 | TRBV7-9 | few | CASSQTPEAFF | TGTGCCAGCAGCCAAACCCCGGAAGCTTTCTTT
TRBJ2-7 | TRBD1 | 12 | TRBV12-3/TRBV12-4 | many | CASSTGAYEQYF | TGTGCCAGCAGCACAGGGGCCTACGAGCAGTACTTC
TRBJ2-5 | . | 14 | TRBV5-1 | few | CASSLSTAKETQYF | TGCGCCAGCAGCTTGTCGACAGCGAAAGAGACCCAGTACTTC
TRBJ1-2 | . | 19 | TRBV6-2/TRBV6-3 | many | CASSLPRLSRRDELRGYTF | TGTGCCAGCAGCCTCCCCCGTCTCTCTCGCCGAGACGAGTTGCGGGGCTACACCTTC
TRBJ1-4 | TRBD1 | 16 | TRBV15 | . | CATSSSGQGVNEKLFF | TGTGCCACCAGCAGTTCAGGACAGGGGGTTAATGAAAAACTGTTTTTT
TRBJ2-1 | . | 13 | TRBV6-6 | . | CASRPGGADEQFF | TGTGCCAGCAGACCGGGCGGGGCAGATGAGCAGTTCTTC
TRBJ1-5 | . | 15 | TRBV19 | . | CASSRQASSNQPQHF | TGTGCCAGTAGCCGACAGGCCTCTAGCAATCAGCCCCAGCATTTT
TRBJ1-2 | . | 14 | TRBV14 | few | CASSQAMTYYGYTF | TGTGCCAGCAGCCAGGCCATGACCTACTATGGCTACACCTTC
TRBJ1-1 | TRBD1 | 15 | TRBV14 | few | CASSHLGQENTEAFF | TGTGCCAGCAGCCATTTGGGACAGGAGAACACTGAAGCTTTCTTT
TRBJ2-7 | TRBD1 | 15 | TRBV20-1 | few | CSARPYRGTGDEQYF | TGCAGTGCTAGACCCTACAGGGGAACTGGGGACGAGCAGTACTTC
TRBJ1-1 | . | 13 | TRBV4-3 | few | CASSQVRGAEAFF | TGCGCCAGCAGCCAAGTGAGGGGTGCTGAAGCTTTCTTT
TRBJ2-5 | TRBD2 | 15 | TRBV20-1 | many | CSAIDGTSGGETQYF | TGCAGTGCTATTGACGGGACTAGCGGAGGGGAGACCCAGTACTTC
TRBJ1-1 | . | 12 | TRBV7-9 | few | CASSSQRGEAFF | TGTGCCAGCAGCTCTCAGAGAGGTGAAGCTTTCTTT
TRBJ2-1 | TRBD1 | 14 | TRBV25-1 | many | CASSGQGFYNEQFF | TGTGCCAGCAGTGGACAGGGTTTCTACAATGAGCAGTTCTTC
TRBJ1-1 | . | 15 | TRBV9 | few | CASSAFRDEGTEAFF | TGTGCCAGCAGCGCATTCCGGGACGAGGGGACTGAAGCTTTCTTT
TRBJ2-3 | . | 16 | TRBV6-2/TRBV6-3 | many | CASSYSMGGQTNTQYF | TGTGCCAGCAGTTACTCGATGGGGGGGCAAACGAATACGCAGTATTTT
TRBJ1-6 | TRBD1 | 15 | TRBV6-2/TRBV6-3 | few | CASSQGTVWDSPLHF | TGTGCCAGCAGCCAAGGGACAGTTTGGGATTCACCCCTCCACTTT
TRBJ2-7 | . | 11 | TRBV7-2 | many | CASSLRYEQYF | TGTGCCAGCAGCCTCAGGTACGAGCAGTACTTC
TRBJ1-2 | . | 13 | TRBV27 | few | CASSPTENYGYTF | TGTGCCAGCAGTCCTACAGAGAACTATGGCTACACCTTC
TRBJ2-3 | . | 14 | TRBV18 | few | CASSPPGGSDTQYF | TGTGCCAGCTCACCACCCGGTGGTTCAGATACGCAGTATTTT
TRBJ2-1 | TRBD2 | 18 | TRBV14 | . | CASSQGGKTSWGYNEQFF | TGTGCCAGCAGCCAAGGGGGGAAGACTAGCTGGGGCTACAATGAGCAGTTCTTC
TRBJ1-1 | . | 12 | TRBV20-1 | many | CSAPGPATEAFF | TGCAGTGCCCCGGGACCAGCCACTGAAGCTTTCTTT
TRBJ1-1 | . | 13 | TRBV20-1 | . | CSARTGENAEAFF | TGCAGTGCTAGAACGGGGGAGAACGCTGAAGCTTTCTTT
TRBJ2-7 | TRBD1 | 14 | TRBV18 | few | CASSGGTGYYEQYF | TGTGCCAGCTCAGGGGGGACAGGCTACTACGAGCAGTACTTC
TRBJ1-1 | TRBD1 | 15 | TRBV11-2 | . | CASSSAGTVNTEAFF | TGTGCCAGCAGCTCGGCCGGGACAGTGAACACTGAAGCTTTCTTT
TRBJ1-5 | . | 19 | TRBV21-1 | . | CASSKWGQGKGKSNQPQHF | TGTGCCAGCAGCAAATGGGGGCAGGGTAAAGGGAAAAGCAATCAGCCCCAGCATTTT
TRBJ2-5 | . | 15 | TRBV12-3/TRBV12-4 | . | CASSSTWTAQETQYF | TGTGCCAGCAGTTCCACGTGGACGGCACAAGAGACCCAGTACTTC
TRBJ1-2 | TRBD1 | 13 | TRBV10-3 | . | CAISDLTGYGYTF | TGTGCCATCAGTGATTTGACAGGGTATGGCTACACCTTC
TRBJ2-7 | . | 15 | TRBV7-2 | . | CASSLALGGFNEQYF | TGTGCCAGCAGCTTAGCGCTCGGAGGGTTCAACGAGCAGTACTTC
TRBJ2-1 | TRBD2 | 14 | TRBV2 | many | CATQPGTSRHEQFF | TGTGCCACCCAACCCGGGACTAGCAGGCATGAGCAGTTCTTC
TRBJ1-6 | TRBD1 | 15 | TRBV9 | few | CASSPGQGNNSPLHF | TGTGCCAGCAGCCCAGGACAGGGGAATAATTCACCCCTCCACTTT
TRBJ2-2 | TRBD2 | 16 | TRBV6-5 | many | CASRPGLAVHTGELFF | TGTGCCAGCAGACCGGGACTAGCGGTCCACACCGGGGAGCTGTTTTTT
TRBJ1-1 | . | 15 | TRBV20-1 | . | CSARVPGLRNTEAFF | TGCAGTGCTAGAGTTCCGGGACTTAGGAACACTGAAGCTTTCTTT